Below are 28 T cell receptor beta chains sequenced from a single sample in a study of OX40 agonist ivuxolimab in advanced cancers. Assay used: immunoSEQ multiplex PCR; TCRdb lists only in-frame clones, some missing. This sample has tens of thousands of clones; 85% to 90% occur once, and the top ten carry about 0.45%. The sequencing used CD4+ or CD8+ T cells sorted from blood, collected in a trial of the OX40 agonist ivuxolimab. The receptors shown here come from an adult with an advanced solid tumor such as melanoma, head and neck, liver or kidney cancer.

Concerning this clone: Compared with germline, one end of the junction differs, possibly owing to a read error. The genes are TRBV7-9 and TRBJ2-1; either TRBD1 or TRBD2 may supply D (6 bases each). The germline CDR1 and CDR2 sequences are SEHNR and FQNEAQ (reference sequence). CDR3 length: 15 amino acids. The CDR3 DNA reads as TGTGCCAGCACCTTAGGGGGGAGAGTAAGAAATGAGCAGTTCTTC. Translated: CASTLGGRVRNEQFF.

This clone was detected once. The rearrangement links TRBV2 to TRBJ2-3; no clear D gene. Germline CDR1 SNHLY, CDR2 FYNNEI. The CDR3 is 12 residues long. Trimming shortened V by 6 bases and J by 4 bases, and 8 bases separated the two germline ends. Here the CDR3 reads CASSLESDTQYF. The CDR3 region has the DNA TGTGCCAGCAGCCTAGAATCAGATACGCAGTATTTT.

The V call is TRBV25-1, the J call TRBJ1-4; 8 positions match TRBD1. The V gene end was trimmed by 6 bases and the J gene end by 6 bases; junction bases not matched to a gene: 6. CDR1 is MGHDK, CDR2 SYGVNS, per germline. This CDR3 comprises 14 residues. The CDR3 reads CASRDQDRDEKLFF. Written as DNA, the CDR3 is TGTGCCAGCAGAGACCAGGACAGGGATGAAAAACTGTTTTTT.

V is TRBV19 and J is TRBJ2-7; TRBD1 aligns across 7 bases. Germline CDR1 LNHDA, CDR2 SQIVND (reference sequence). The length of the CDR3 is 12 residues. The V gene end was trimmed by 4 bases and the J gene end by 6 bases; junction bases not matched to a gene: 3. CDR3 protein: CASSRQGGEQYF. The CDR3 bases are TGTGCCAGTAGTAGACAGGGTGGCGAGCAGTACTTC.

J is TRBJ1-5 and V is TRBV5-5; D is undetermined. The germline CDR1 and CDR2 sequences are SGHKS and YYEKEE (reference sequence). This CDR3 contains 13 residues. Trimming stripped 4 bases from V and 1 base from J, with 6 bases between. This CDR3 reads CASSPQSNQPQHF. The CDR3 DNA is TGTGCCAGCAGCCCACAGAGCAATCAGCCCCAGCATTTT.

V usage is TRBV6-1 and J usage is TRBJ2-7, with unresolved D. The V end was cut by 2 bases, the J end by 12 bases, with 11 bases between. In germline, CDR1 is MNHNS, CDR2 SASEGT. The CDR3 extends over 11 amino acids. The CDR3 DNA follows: TGTGCCAGCAGTGAATGGCTACCGCGGTACTTC. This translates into CASSEWLPRYF.

The CDR3 DNA is TGTGCCAGCAGCCCCCGGATAGCGGGGGGCTGGATAAACATTCAGTACTTC. It encodes CASSPRIAGGWINIQYF. The rearrangement links TRBV11-2 to TRBJ2-4; TRBD2 matches at 10 bases. This CDR3 has 17 residues. J gave up 6 bases and V 5 bases, and 13 bases lay outside the gene matches. In germline, CDR1 is SGHAT, CDR2 FQNNGV.

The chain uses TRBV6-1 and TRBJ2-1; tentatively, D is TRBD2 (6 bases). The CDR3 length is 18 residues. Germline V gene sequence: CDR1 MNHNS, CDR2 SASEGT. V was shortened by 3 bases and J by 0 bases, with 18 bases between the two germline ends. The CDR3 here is CASSDPSGGSPSYNEQFF. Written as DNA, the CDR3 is TGTGCCAGCAGTGACCCTAGTGGGGGGTCCCCCTCCTACAATGAGCAGTTCTTC.

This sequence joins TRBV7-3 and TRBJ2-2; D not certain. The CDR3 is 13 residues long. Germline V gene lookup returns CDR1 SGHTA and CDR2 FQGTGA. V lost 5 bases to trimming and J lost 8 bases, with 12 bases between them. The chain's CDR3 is CASSPRVDGELFF. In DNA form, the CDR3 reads TGTGCCAGCAGCCCGAGAGTGGATGGGGAGCTGTTTTTT.

CDR3 protein: CASSGGAQVGYTF. CDR3 in DNA: TGTGCCAGCAGCGGGGGGGCCCAGGTGGGCTACACCTTC. The rearrangement links TRBV7-6 to TRBJ1-2; D possibly corresponds to TRBD1 (6 bases). The length of the CDR3 is 13 residues. Germline CDR1 is SGHVS and CDR2 is FNYEAQ. Trimming took off 5 bases at V and 8 bases at J, with 15 bases between the two ends.

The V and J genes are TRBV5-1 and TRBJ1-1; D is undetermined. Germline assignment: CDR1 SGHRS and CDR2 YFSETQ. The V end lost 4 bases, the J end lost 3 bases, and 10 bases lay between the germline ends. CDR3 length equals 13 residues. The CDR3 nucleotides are TGCGCCAGCAGCCTACTATCTGACACTGAAGCTTTCTTT. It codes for CASSLLSDTEAFF.

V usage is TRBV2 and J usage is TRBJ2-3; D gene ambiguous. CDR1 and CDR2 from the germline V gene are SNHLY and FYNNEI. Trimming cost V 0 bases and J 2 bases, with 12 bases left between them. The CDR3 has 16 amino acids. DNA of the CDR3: TGTGCCAGCAGTGAAGCTCGGGCTGCCCTCACAGATACGCAGTATTTT. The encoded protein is CASSEARAALTDTQYF.

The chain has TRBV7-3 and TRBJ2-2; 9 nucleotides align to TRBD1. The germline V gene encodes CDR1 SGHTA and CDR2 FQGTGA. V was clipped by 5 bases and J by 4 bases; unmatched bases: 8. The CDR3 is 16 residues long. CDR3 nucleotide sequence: TGTGCCAGCAGCCCCCGGGACAGGGAGCCCACCGGGGAGCTGTTTTTT. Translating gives CASSPRDREPTGELFF.

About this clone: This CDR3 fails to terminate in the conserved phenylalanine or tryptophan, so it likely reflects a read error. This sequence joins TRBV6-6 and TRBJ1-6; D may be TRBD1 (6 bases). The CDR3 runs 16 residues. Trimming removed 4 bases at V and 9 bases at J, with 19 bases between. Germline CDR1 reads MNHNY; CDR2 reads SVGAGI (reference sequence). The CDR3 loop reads CASSSSLRDIGSPLHL. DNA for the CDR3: TGTGCCAGCAGTTCCTCCCTCCGGGACATAGGTTCACCCCTCCACCTT.

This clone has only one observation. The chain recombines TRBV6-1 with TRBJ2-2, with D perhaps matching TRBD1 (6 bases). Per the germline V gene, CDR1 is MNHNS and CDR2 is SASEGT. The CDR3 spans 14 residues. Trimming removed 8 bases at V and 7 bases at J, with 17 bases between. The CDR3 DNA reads TGTGCCAGCCTAAGGCAGGGGCTGGGCGGGGAGCTGTTTTTT. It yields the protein CASLRQGLGGELFF.

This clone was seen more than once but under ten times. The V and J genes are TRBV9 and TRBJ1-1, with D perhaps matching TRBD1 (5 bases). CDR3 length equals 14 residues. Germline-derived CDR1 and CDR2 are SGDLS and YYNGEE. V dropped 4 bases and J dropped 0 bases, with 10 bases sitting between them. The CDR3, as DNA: TGTGCCAGCAGCACCGGGACGTTGAACACTGAAGCTTTCTTT. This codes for CASSTGTLNTEAFF.

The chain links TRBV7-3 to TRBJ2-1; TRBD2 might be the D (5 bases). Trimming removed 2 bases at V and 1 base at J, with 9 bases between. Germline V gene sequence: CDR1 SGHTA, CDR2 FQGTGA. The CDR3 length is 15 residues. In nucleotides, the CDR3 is TGTGCCAGCAGCTTATACTCGGGATCCTACAATGAGCAGTTCTTC. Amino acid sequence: CASSLYSGSYNEQFF.

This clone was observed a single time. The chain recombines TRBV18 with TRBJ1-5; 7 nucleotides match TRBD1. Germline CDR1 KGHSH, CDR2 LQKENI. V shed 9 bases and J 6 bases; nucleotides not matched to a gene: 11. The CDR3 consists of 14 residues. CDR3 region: CASREGAQGQPQHF. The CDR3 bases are TGTGCCAGTCGGGAGGGGGCGCAGGGTCAGCCCCAGCATTTT.

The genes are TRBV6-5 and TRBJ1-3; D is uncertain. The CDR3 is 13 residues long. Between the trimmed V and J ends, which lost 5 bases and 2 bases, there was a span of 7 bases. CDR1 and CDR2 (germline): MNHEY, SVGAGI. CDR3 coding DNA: TGTGCCAGCAGTAGGACTACTGGAAACACCATATATTTT. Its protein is CASSRTTGNTIYF.

The CDR3 is CASSAQLFGGGVTDTQYF. The DNA of the CDR3 is TGTGCCAGCAGCGCTCAGCTTTTTGGCGGGGGGGTCACAGATACGCAGTATTTT. The J gene is TRBJ2-3, the V gene TRBV9; 9 bases are a match to TRBD2. The CDR3 totals 18 residues. The V gene's germline CDR1 is SGDLS and CDR2 YYNGEE. Losses at the gene ends were 3 bases for V and 2 bases for J; bases not matched to a gene: 13.

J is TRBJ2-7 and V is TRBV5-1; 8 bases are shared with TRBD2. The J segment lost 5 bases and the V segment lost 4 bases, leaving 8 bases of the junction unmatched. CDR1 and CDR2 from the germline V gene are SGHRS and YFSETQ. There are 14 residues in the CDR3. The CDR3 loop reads CASSGGTSRHEQYF. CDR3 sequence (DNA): TGCGCCAGCAGCGGGGGGACTAGTCGGCACGAGCAGTACTTC.

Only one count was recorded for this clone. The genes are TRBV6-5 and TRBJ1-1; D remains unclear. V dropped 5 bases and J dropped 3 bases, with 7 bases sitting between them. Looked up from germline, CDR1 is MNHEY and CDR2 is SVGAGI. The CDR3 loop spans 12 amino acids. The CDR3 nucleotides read TGTGCCAGCAGTAACTGGGACACTGAAGCTTTCTTT. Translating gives CASSNWDTEAFF.

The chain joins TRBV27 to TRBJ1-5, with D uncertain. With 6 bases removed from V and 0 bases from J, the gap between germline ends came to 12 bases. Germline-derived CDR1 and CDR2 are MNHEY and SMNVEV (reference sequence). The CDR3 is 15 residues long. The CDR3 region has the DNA TGTGCCAGCAGCCCCGGACGGAATAGCAATCAGCCCCAGCATTTT. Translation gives CASSPGRNSNQPQHF.

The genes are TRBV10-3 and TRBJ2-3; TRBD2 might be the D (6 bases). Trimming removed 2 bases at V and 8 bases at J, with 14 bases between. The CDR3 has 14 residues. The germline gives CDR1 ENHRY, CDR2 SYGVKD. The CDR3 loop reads CAISELSGEGTQYF. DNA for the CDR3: TGTGCCATCAGTGAGCTCTCGGGGGAAGGTACGCAGTATTTT.

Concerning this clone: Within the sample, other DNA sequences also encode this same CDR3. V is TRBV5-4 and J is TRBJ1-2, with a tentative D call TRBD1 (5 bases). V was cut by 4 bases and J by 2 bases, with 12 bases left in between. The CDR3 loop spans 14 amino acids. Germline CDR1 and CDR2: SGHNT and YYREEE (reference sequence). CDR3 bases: TGTGCCAGCAGCCCAAGGGGTGCCAACTATGGCTACACCTTC. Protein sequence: CASSPRGANYGYTF.

CDR3 in DNA: TGTGCCAGCAGCCCACCGGGACGACCCTACAATGAGCAGTTCTTC. This translates into CASSPPGRPYNEQFF. This sequence joins TRBV5-6 and TRBJ2-1; D may correspond to TRBD1 or TRBD2 (5 bases each). Per germline, CDR1 SGHDT and CDR2 YYEEEE. The CDR3 length is 15 residues. Trimming removed 4 bases from V and 2 bases from J, with 13 bases in between.

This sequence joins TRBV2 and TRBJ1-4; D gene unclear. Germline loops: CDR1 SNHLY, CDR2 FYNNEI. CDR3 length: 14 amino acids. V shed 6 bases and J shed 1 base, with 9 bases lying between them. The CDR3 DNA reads TGTGCCAGCAGGGGGTACGGAACTAATGAAAAACTGTTTTTT. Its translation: CASRGYGTNEKLFF.

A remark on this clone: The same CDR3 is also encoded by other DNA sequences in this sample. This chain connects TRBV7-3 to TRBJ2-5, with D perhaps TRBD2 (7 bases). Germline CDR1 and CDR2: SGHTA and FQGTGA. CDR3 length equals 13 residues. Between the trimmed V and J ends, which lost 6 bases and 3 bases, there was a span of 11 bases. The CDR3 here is CASSSGGEETQYF. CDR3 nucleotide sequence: TGTGCCAGCAGTTCGGGGGGCGAAGAGACCCAGTACTTC. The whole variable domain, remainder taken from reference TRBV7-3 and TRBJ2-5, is GAGVSQTPSNKVTEKGKYVELRCDPISGHTALYWYRQSLGQGPEFLIYFQGTGAADDSGLPNDRFFAVRPEGSVSTLKIQRTERGDSAVYLCASSSGGEETQYFGPGTRLLVL.